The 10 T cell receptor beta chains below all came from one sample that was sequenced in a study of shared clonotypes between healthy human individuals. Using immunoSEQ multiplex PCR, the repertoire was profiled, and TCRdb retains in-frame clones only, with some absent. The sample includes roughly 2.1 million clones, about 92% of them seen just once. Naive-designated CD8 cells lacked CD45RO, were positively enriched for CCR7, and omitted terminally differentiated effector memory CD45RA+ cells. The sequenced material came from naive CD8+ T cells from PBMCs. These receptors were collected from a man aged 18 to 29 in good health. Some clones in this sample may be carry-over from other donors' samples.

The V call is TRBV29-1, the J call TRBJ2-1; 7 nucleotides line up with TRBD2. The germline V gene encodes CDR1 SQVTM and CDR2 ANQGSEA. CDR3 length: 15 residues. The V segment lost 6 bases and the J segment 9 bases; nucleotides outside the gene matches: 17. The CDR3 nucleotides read TGCAGCGTCCCAATAGGGCTAGCGGCTAGGGGTGAGCAGTTCTTC. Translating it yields CSVPIGLAARGEQFF.

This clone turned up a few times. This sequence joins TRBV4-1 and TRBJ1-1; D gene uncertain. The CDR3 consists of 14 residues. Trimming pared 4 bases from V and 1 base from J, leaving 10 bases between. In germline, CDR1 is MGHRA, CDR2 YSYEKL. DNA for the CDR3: TGCGCCAGCAGCCTGTGGACTGGGAACACTGAAGCTTTCTTT. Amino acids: CASSLWTGNTEAFF.

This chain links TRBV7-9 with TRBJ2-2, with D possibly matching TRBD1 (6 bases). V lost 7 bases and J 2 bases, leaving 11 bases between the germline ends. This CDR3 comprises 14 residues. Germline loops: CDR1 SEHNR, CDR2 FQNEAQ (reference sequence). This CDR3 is CASNRDQNTGELFF. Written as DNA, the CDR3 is TGTGCCAGCAACAGGGATCAAAACACCGGGGAGCTGTTTTTT.

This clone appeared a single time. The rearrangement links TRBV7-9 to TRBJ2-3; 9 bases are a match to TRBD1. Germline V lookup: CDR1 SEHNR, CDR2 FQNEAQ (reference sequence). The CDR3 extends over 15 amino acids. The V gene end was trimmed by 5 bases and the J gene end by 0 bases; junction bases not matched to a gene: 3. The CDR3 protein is CASSPDRGSTDTQYF. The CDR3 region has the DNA TGTGCCAGCAGCCCGGACAGGGGAAGCACAGATACGCAGTATTTT.

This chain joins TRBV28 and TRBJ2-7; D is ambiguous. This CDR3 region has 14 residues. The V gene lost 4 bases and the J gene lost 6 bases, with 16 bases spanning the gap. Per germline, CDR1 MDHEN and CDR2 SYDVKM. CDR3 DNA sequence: TGTGCCAGCAGTTGGGCAGGCCTCGTCGGCGAGCAGTACTTC. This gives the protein CASSWAGLVGEQYF.

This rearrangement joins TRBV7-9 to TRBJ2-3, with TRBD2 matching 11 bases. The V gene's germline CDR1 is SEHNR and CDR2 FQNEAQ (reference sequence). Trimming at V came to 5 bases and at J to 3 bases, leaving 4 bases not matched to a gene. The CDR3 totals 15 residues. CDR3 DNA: TGTGCCAGCAGCGCACTAGCGGGGGATACAGATACGCAGTATTTT. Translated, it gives CASSALAGDTDTQYF.

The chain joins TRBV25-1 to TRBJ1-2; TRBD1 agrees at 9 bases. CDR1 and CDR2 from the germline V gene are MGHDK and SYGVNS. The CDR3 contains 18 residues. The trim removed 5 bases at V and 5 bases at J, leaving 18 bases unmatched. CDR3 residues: CASSPDGTGFFSGYGYTF. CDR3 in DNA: TGTGCCAGCAGTCCTGACGGGACAGGGTTTTTTTCGGGTTATGGCTACACCTTC.

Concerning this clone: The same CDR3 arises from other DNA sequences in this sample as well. The CDR3 DNA sequence: TGTGCCAGCAGCCCGGGGAGGACTGAAGCTTTCTTT. Residues: CASSPGRTEAFF. The chain has TRBV6-5 and TRBJ1-1; D gene uncertain. The CDR3 consists of 12 residues. CDR1 and CDR2 from the germline V gene are MNHEY and SVGAGI. V was clipped by 6 bases and J by 5 bases, with 10 bases between them.

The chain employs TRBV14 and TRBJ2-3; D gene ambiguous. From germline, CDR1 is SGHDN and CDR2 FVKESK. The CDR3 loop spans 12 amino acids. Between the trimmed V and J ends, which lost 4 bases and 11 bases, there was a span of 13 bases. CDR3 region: CASSPGRVGQYF. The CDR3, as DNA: TGTGCCAGCAGCCCCGGTCGGGTGGGGCAGTATTTT.

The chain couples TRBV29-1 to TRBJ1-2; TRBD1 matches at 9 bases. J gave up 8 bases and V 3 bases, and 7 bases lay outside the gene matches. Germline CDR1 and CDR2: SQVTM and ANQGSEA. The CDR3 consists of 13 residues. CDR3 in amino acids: CSVDRDRAGGYTF. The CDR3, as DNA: TGCAGCGTTGACCGGGACAGGGCGGGGGGCTACACCTTC.